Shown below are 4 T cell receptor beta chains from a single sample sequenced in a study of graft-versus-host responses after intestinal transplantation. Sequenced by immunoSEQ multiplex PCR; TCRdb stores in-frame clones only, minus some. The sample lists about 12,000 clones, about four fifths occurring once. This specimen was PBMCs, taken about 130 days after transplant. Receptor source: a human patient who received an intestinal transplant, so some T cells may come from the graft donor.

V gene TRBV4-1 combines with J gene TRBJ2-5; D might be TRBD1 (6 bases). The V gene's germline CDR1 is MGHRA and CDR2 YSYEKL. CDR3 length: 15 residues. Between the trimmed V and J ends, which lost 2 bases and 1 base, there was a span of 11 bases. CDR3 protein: CASSQPDRPQETQYF. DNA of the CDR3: TGCGCCAGCAGCCAACCGGACAGACCCCAAGAGACCCAGTACTTC.

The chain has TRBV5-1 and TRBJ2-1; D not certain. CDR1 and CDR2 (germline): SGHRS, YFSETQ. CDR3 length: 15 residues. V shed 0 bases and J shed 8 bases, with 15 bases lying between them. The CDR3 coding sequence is TGCGCCAGCAGCTTGGAGGGTGTCGACGGCTATGAGCAGTTCTTC. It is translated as CASSLEGVDGYEQFF.

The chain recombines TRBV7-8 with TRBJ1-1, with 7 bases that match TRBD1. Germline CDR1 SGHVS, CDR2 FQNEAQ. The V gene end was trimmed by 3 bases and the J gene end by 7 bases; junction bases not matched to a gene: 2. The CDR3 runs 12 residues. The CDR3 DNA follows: TGTGCCAGCAGCTTGGGACAGTTTGAAGCTTTCTTT. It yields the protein CASSLGQFEAFF.

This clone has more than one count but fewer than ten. The CDR3: CASSSRRGAGGTDTQYF. Here the CDR3 DNA reads TGTGCCAGCAGTTCCCGTAGGGGGGCGGGAGGCACAGATACGCAGTATTTT. V is TRBV27 and J is TRBJ2-3, with D possibly TRBD2 on 7 matching bases. Between the trimmed V and J ends, which lost 4 bases and 1 base, there was a span of 18 bases. This CDR3 has 17 residues. Germline loops: CDR1 MNHEY, CDR2 SMNVEV (reference sequence).